A single sample gave rise to the 29 T cell receptor beta chains below, sequenced in a study of prognosis after radiotherapy for stage I lung cancer. Amplification of TCR beta CDR3 from genomic DNA used two-round multiplex PCR. During first-round PCR, primers specific to each TRBV and TRBJ gene were used. One entry per CDR3 protein results from TCRdb running MiXCR on the multiplex PCR reads. The table has under 50,000 distinct CDR3 sequences, less than 25% seen once. Here the sequenced sample was PBMCs, taken before or after stereotactic body radiation therapy (not recorded which). All receptors derive from a donor over 45 with non-small cell lung cancer.

V usage is TRBV27 and J usage is TRBJ2-7, with D perhaps given as TRBD1 or TRBD2 (5 bases each). Germline CDR1 reads MNHEY; CDR2 reads SMNVEV (reference sequence). V was pared by 7 bases and J by 0 bases, with 13 bases between. The CDR3 has 14 amino acids. CDR3 region: CASIPWGFSYEQYF. The CDR3 bases are TGTGCCAGCATCCCATGGGGGTTCTCCTACGAGCAGTACTTC.

Notes on this clonotype: A read error may explain this, as a much larger clone is one base away. This chain connects TRBV29-1 to TRBJ1-1; unclear D gene. V lost 7 bases and J lost 11, with 23 bases in between. Germline V lookup: CDR1 SQVTM, CDR2 ANQGSEA. The CDR3 length is 13 residues. CDR3 in amino acids: CSADNGVANWAFF. The CDR3 bases are TGCAGCGCCGATAACGGGGTGGCCAACTGGGCTTTCTTT.

As regards this clonotype: A much larger clone lies one base from this, so it may be a read error. Since the CDR3 does not end with the conserved phenylalanine or tryptophan, this likely comes from a read error. CDR3 sequence reads: CASSFTMHGYTL. In nucleotides, the CDR3 is TGTGCCAGCAGCTTTACTATGCATGGCTACACCCTC. The rearrangement links TRBV13 to TRBJ1-2; unclear D gene. This CDR3 contains 12 residues. Germline V CDR1 and CDR2: PRHDT, FYEKMQ (reference sequence). V was shortened by 3 bases and J by 6 bases, with 8 bases between the two germline ends.

To note about this clonotype: Given a far larger clone just one base away, this is likely a sequencing read error. The J gene is TRBJ2-4, the V gene TRBV2; 11 bases line up with TRBD2. V was pared by 6 bases and J by 13 bases, with 14 bases of the junction left unmatched. CDR1 and CDR2 (germline): SNHLY, FYNNEI. The CDR3 runs 15 residues. CDR3: CASSTSGSSVDEQYF. In DNA, the CDR3 is TGTGCCAGCAGCACTAGCGGGAGCAGTGTGGATGAGCAGTACTTC.

This clonotype was found many times. This rearrangement joins TRBV25-1 to TRBJ2-7; D not resolved. Germline CDR1 and CDR2: MGHDK and SYGVNS. V was pared by 2 bases and J by 3 bases, with 8 bases between. CDR3 length equals 13 residues. The CDR3 nucleotides are TGTGCCAGCAGTGAACGGGTACACTACGAGCAGTACTTC. It yields the protein CASSERVHYEQYF.

This clonotype was seen ten or more times. The chain uses TRBV20-1 and TRBJ2-7; D is undetermined. Per the germline V gene, CDR1 is DFQATT and CDR2 is SNEGSKA (reference sequence). The CDR3 length is 13 residues. Trimming cost V 3 bases and J 5 bases, with 14 bases left between them. CDR3 loop: CSASAEYINEQYF. The CDR3 nucleotides are TGCAGTGCTAGCGCAGAATACATCAACGAGCAGTACTTC.

This clonotype occurred many times. This chain uses TRBV11-2 with TRBJ2-3; 7 bases line up with TRBD2. The germline CDR1 and CDR2 sequences are SGHAT and FQNNGV. V shed 5 bases, J shed 7 bases, and the junction held 9 bases outside the gene matches. The CDR3 is made up of 14 amino acids. Here the CDR3 reads CASSPGTTSNTQYF. The CDR3 nucleotides are TGTGCCAGCAGCCCAGGGACTACCTCAAATACGCAGTATTTT.

In this sample, this clonotype turned up many times. V is TRBV27 and J is TRBJ2-3; weak D call: TRBD2 (6 bases). CDR3 length equals 14 residues. The ends were cut back, 7 bases at V and 1 base at J, with 12 bases in the middle. Germline values: CDR1 MNHEY, CDR2 SMNVEV (reference sequence). The CDR3 DNA follows: TGTGCCAGCACCAAAGCGGGTGGCACAGATACGCAGTATTTT. This gives the protein CASTKAGGTDTQYF.

This clonotype occurred many times. The chain employs TRBV6-2 or TRBV6-3 and TRBJ1-4; 7 nucleotides match TRBD1. J was trimmed by 6 bases and V by 5 bases; bases with no gene match: 9. Germline CDR1 reads MNHEY; CDR2 reads SVGEGT. The CDR3 runs 15 residues. CDR3 sequence (DNA): TGTGCCAGCAGTCACAGGGGAGGTCTATATGAAAAACTGTTTTTT. It specifies CASSHRGGLYEKLFF.

A word on this clonotype: The junction departs from the called germline gene at one end, perhaps through a read error. V gene TRBV12-3 or TRBV12-4 combines with J gene TRBJ2-1; TRBD1 matches at 7 bases. The CDR3 has 15 amino acids. The CDR3 DNA is TGTGCCAGCGGTTTCAGACAGGGCACATACAATGAGCAGTTCTTC. Amino acids: CASGFRQGTYNEQFF.

For this clonotype: This may be a read error, as it is one base from a much larger clone. The chain carries TRBV28 and TRBJ1-6, with TRBD1 identical over 8 bases. Germline values: CDR1 MDHEN, CDR2 SYDVKM. The CDR3 covers 12 residues. The CDR3 sequence: CDSTGQGWSGFF. The CDR3 nucleotides are TGTGACAGCACCGGACAGGGTTGGAGTGGTTTCTTT.

This clonotype was detected once. The CDR3, as DNA: TGCGCCAGCAGCTTGGATGGAAAAGGGACCACTGAAGCTTTCTTT. The encoded protein is CASSLDGKGTTEAFF. This chain connects TRBV5-1 to TRBJ1-1, with D perhaps TRBD1 (5 bases). CDR3 size: 15 residues. Germline CDR1 and CDR2: SGHRS and YFSETQ. With 0 bases removed from V and 4 bases from J, the gap between germline ends came to 13 bases. Looking up the rest from reference TRBV5-1 and TRBJ1-1 gives the full variable domain: KAGVTQTPRYLIKTRGQQVTLSCSPISGHRSVSWYQQTPGQGLQFLFEYFSETQRNKGNFPGRFSGRQFSNSRSEMNVSTLELGDSALYLCASSLDGKGTTEAFFGQGTRLTVV.

This clonotype was recorded many times. The chain recombines TRBV24-1 with TRBJ1-5, with D possibly TRBD1 on 5 matching bases. Trimming pared 7 bases from V and 6 bases from J, leaving 9 bases between. Per the germline V gene, CDR1 is KGHDR and CDR2 is SFDVKD. This CDR3 has 12 residues. In DNA form, the CDR3 reads TGTGCCACCAGCGACAGTAGTCAGCCCCAGCATTTT. It translates to CATSDSSQPQHF.

This clonotype was seen repeatedly, ten times or more. This chain connects TRBV9 to TRBJ1-1; possibly TRBD1 for D (6 bases). V lost 2 bases to trimming and J lost 1 base, with 9 bases between them. The CDR3 sequence is 14 residues long. The germline CDR1 and CDR2 sequences are SGDLS and YYNGEE. The CDR3: CASSVGTQNTEAFF. CDR3 in DNA: TGTGCCAGCAGCGTCGGGACACAGAACACTGAAGCTTTCTTT.

This clonotype was observed many times. V and J are TRBV30 and TRBJ1-2, with D possibly matching TRBD1 (6 bases). The V and J ends lost 1 base and 8 bases respectively, with 14 bases between them. Germline lookup yields CDR1 GTSNPN and CDR2 SVGIG (reference sequence). The CDR3 loop spans 13 amino acids. The CDR3 spells CAWSGEAGDGYTF. CDR3 in DNA: TGTGCCTGGAGTGGGGAAGCAGGGGACGGCTACACCTTC.

Many counts were recorded for this clonotype. The V gene is TRBV5-1, the J gene TRBJ2-2; D not resolved. Trimming removed 2 bases at V and 1 base at J, with 3 bases between. CDR1 and CDR2 from the germline V gene are SGHRS and YFSETQ. The CDR3 extends over 13 amino acids. For the CDR3, the DNA is TGCGCCAGCAGCTTCGGGAACACCGGGGAGCTGTTTTTT. It codes for CASSFGNTGELFF.

In this sample, this clonotype turned up many times. V usage is TRBV6-4 and J usage is TRBJ2-6, with TRBD1 matching 9 bases. Losses at the gene ends were 3 bases for V and 2 bases for J; bases not matched to a gene: 5. From germline, CDR1 is MRHNA and CDR2 SNTAGT. The CDR3 is made up of 17 amino acids. The CDR3 reads CASSERTGAPGANVLTF. CDR3 bases: TGTGCCAGCAGTGAACGGACAGGGGCCCCTGGGGCCAACGTCCTGACTTTC.

As concerns this clonotype: A much larger clone differs by one base, so this may be a read error. The V and J genes are TRBV6-9 and TRBJ2-2, with no clear D. CDR3 length: 17 residues. The germline V gene encodes CDR1 MNHGY and CDR2 SVAAGI. The CDR3 DNA is TGTGCCAGCAGTTACCACGACACGTCTCTATCCACCGTGGAGCTGTTTTTT. Protein: CASSYHDTSLSTVELFF.

This clonotype was detected ten times or more. This chain connects TRBV18 to TRBJ2-1; TRBD2 matches at 7 bases. Trimming cost V 3 bases and J 2 bases; bases outside gene matches: 7. The CDR3 extends over 16 amino acids. CDR1 KGHSH and CDR2 LQKENI come from the germline V gene. CDR3 sequence (DNA): TGTGCCAGCTCACCTGCAATAGCGGGTCCCTACAATGAGCAGTTCTTC. It translates to CASSPAIAGPYNEQFF.

This clonotype was recorded many times. The chain uses TRBV2 and TRBJ1-5; D is perhaps TRBD1 (6 bases). Germline CDR1 is SNHLY and CDR2 is FYNNEI. CDR3 length: 13 amino acids. V lost 5 bases, J lost 4 bases, and 9 bases lay in between. The CDR3, as DNA: TGTGCCAGCAGTAGAGACAGGAATCAGCCCCAGCATTTT. Translation gives CASSRDRNQPQHF.

Remarks on this clonotype: A single base is all that separates this from a far larger clone, so a read error is likely. The J gene is TRBJ2-1, the V gene TRBV6-9; tentative D call: TRBD1 (5 bases). In germline, CDR1 is MNHGY, CDR2 SVAAGI. V was shortened by 7 bases and J by 6 bases, with 22 bases between the two germline ends. The CDR3 runs to 16 residues. CDR3 in amino acids: CASIYSGRAGRNEQFF. In DNA form, the CDR3 reads TGTGCCAGCATTTACTCAGGCAGGGCAGGCCGCAATGAGCAGTTCTTC.

In its sample, this clonotype was seen many times. This sequence joins TRBV5-6 and TRBJ2-5, with TRBD1 matching over 8 bases. The CDR3 sequence is 14 residues long. Germline loops: CDR1 SGHDT, CDR2 YYEEEE. Unmatched junction bases numbered 6, after V lost 3 bases and J lost 5 bases. Written as DNA, the CDR3 is TGTGCCAGCAGCTACGGACAGGGCTGGGAGACCCAGTACTTC. It translates to CASSYGQGWETQYF.

In this sample, this clonotype turned up once. The CDR3 nucleotides read TGCGCCAGCAGCGAGGGACAGGTAGATACCACCGGGGAGCTGTTTTTT. Protein product: CASSEGQVDTTGELFF. The gene calls are TRBV5-1 and TRBJ2-2; 8 nucleotides match TRBD1. CDR3 length: 16 residues. The germline V gene encodes CDR1 SGHRS and CDR2 YFSETQ. Trimming cost V 4 bases and J 4 bases; bases outside gene matches: 9.

This clonotype has ten or more counts. J is TRBJ1-4 and V is TRBV28; D gene ambiguous. This CDR3 spans 14 amino acids. Trimming cost V 3 bases and J 2 bases, with 7 bases left between them. The germline V gene encodes CDR1 MDHEN and CDR2 SYDVKM. Here the CDR3 DNA reads TGTGCCAGCAGTTTTGGGGTCACTAATGAAAAACTGTTTTTT. Its translation: CASSFGVTNEKLFF.

The genes are TRBV12-5 and TRBJ2-5; 8 bases match TRBD1. Germline CDR1 reads LGHNT; CDR2 reads FRNRAP. Trimming took 6 bases from V and 2 from J; bases not matched to a gene: 5. The CDR3 extends over 14 amino acids. CDR3 in amino acids: CASGTGQGQETQYF. Here the CDR3 DNA reads TGTGCTAGTGGCACAGGACAGGGACAAGAGACCCAGTACTTC.

To note about this clonotype: Possible read error: a much larger clone is one base away. The genes are TRBV27 and TRBJ1-1; maybe TRBD1 (6 bases). This CDR3 is 15 amino acids long. Germline-derived CDR1 and CDR2 are MNHEY and SMNVEV (reference sequence). V was trimmed by 5 bases and J by 4 bases, leaving 17 bases between them. CDR3 sequence reads: CASSLLTGYVTEAFF. In nucleotides, the CDR3 is TGTGCCAGCAGTCTACTAACAGGGTACGTCACTGAAGCTTTCTTT.

For this clonotype: It may be a read error: a sequence one base away is much more abundant. The chain couples TRBV29-1 to TRBJ2-5, with D maybe TRBD1 (5 bases). The CDR3 extends over 11 amino acids. The V and J ends lost 8 bases and 4 bases respectively, with 11 bases between them. Looked up from germline, CDR1 is SQVTM and CDR2 is ANQGSEA. CDR3 protein: CSLWGRETQYF. Here the CDR3 DNA reads TGCAGCTTATGGGGCAGAGAGACCCAGTACTTC.

In this sample, this clonotype turned up many times. The rearrangement joins TRBV20-1 to TRBJ2-1, with TRBD2 matching 11 bases. V lost 4 bases and J lost 6; bases outside the gene matches: 5. Germline values: CDR1 DFQATT, CDR2 SNEGSKA (reference sequence). The CDR3 extends over 14 amino acids. In DNA form, the CDR3 reads TGCAGTGCTACACTAGCGGGGGTGGGCAATGAGCAGTTCTTC. Its protein is CSATLAGVGNEQFF.

In its sample, this clonotype was seen many times. The V gene is TRBV12-3 or TRBV12-4, the J gene TRBJ1-2; TRBD1 might be the D (6 bases). Between the trimmed V and J ends, which lost 5 bases and 3 bases, there was a span of 16 bases. The CDR3 spans 15 residues. Here the CDR3 DNA reads TGTGCCAGCAGTCCCATCGGGACACTTGACTATGGCTACACCTTC. Translating gives CASSPIGTLDYGYTF.